The rows below give T cell receptor beta chains drawn from one sample of a study of cytomegalovirus exposure and HLA in healthy donors. The assay was immunoSEQ multiplex PCR, and TCRdb's table has in-frame clones only and misses some. The profile shows over 120,000 clones, 65% to 85% of them singletons. The sequencing input was PBMCs. The receptors were sampled from a man between 25 and 39 years old in good health and CMV-seronegative. The CDR3 runs from the conserved cysteine through the conserved F or W. A D gene is named only where the DNA matches it firmly. Not every row has a clone size; where given, it reads once, few, many or a size class.

TGTGCCAGCAGTGACACAGGGCAGGAGACCCAGTACTTC,CASSDTGQETQYF,TRBJ2-5,.,TRBV6-1,.,13
TGTGCCAGCAGTGAATCCGGGACACCACAGCCCCAGCATTTT,CASSESGTPQPQHF,TRBJ1-5,.,TRBV6-1,.,14
TGTGCCAGCAGCCCTAACAGGGGTGACACCATATATTTT,CASSPNRGDTIYF,TRBJ1-3,.,TRBV9,TRBD1,13
TGTGCCAGCAGTTACTTATGGGGGAGGGGCACCGGGGAGCTGTTTTTT,CASSYLWGRGTGELFF,TRBJ2-2,.,TRBV6-5,TRBD2,16
TGTGCCAGCAGCTTGGGACGGGAGGACGAGCAGTACTTC,CASSLGREDEQYF,TRBJ2-7,.,TRBV5-4,TRBD2,13
TGTGCCAGCAGTTTAGGGGGGGCGGGAGTCAATGAGCAGTTCTTC,CASSLGGAGVNEQFF,TRBJ2-1,few,TRBV28,.,15
TGTGCCAGTAGTATCCCAGGCTCTGGGGCCAACGTCCTGACTTTC,CASSIPGSGANVLTF,TRBJ2-6,.,TRBV19,.,15
TGTGCCAGCACAGGGACAGCGAGCACAGATACGCAGTATTTT,CASTGTASTDTQYF,TRBJ2-3,.,TRBV7-9,TRBD1,14
TGTGCCAGTAGCCGGCCTAGCTCGACGTGGAATGAGCAGTTCTTC,CASSRPSSTWNEQFF,TRBJ2-1,.,TRBV19,.,15
TGTGCCAGCAGCTTAGCCGCGACAGGTCAAGAGACCCAGTACTTC,CASSLAATGQETQYF,TRBJ2-5,.,TRBV7-2,.,15